A selection of T cell receptor beta chains follows, all from one sample in a study of coeliac disease. Using immunoSEQ multiplex PCR, the repertoire was profiled, and TCRdb retains in-frame clones only, with some absent. The sample lists some 1,600 clones, 64% seen once, with about 30% in the top ten. Sequenced input: intraepithelial lymphocytes from the gut. The receptor source for this set is a woman aged 50 to 65 with celiac disease on a gluten-free diet. CDR3s leave out the opening cysteine and the closing phenylalanine or tryptophan. The size entry is marked missing in some rows and otherwise reads once, few, many or a size class.

j_call: TRBJ2-1
clone_size: -
v_call: TRBV4-1
cdr3_aa: ASSRDGLAGGYNEQF

j_call: TRBJ1-1
clone_size: -
v_call: TRBV5-8
cdr3_aa: ASSRGIASEAF

j_call: TRBJ1-1
clone_size: -
v_call: TRBV7-2
cdr3_aa: ASGRTGGEAF

j_call: TRBJ2-7
clone_size: -
v_call: TRBV5-1
cdr3_aa: ASSLHYRDSYEQY

j_call: TRBJ2-2
clone_size: -
v_call: TRBV10-3
cdr3_aa: AISEQGPATTGELF

j_call: TRBJ2-7
clone_size: few
v_call: TRBV27
cdr3_aa: ASSPQAGSTYEQY

j_call: TRBJ2-1
clone_size: hyperexpanded
v_call: TRBV9
cdr3_aa: ASSEGGKSYNEQF

j_call: TRBJ1-2
clone_size: once
v_call: TRBV27
cdr3_aa: ASSTSIAGGIDGYT

j_call: TRBJ1-1
clone_size: -
v_call: TRBV4-1
cdr3_aa: ASSQESLDIPTEAF

j_call: TRBJ1-5
clone_size: few
v_call: TRBV5-8
cdr3_aa: ASSLDGDKGNQPQH

j_call: TRBJ2-1
clone_size: -
v_call: TRBV30
cdr3_aa: AWRVAGGRNEQF

j_call: TRBJ1-2
clone_size: -
v_call: TRBV28
cdr3_aa: ASSFRTLRQGYGYA

j_call: TRBJ1-3
clone_size: once
v_call: TRBV9
cdr3_aa: ASSGQQGARGNTIY